This T cell receptor (beta chain) was found in a study of cytomegalovirus exposure and HLA in healthy donors. Study outcomes and limitations: Roughly even sequencing depth across donors was the assumption behind the presence/absence analyses.

The length of the CDR3 is 15 residues. The V end lost 4 bases, the J end lost 3 bases, and 15 bases lay between the germline ends. Germline values: CDR1 SEHNR, CDR2 FQNEAQ (reference sequence). In the case of this clone: Its antigen is unidentified.

PCR was performed using 60 Vbeta and 13 Jbeta primers. Using immunoSEQ multiplex PCR, the repertoire was profiled, and TCRdb retains in-frame clones only, with some absent. This table holds roughly 120,000 clones, nearly 75% found once. This sequence joins TRBV7-9 and TRBJ1-2; D gene ambiguous. The source is a man younger than 45 in good health and CMV-seropositive. Sequenced input: PBMCs. CDR3 nucleotide sequence: TGTGCCAGCAGCTGGGCAACCTCCGGGGACTATGGCTACACCTTC. It encodes CASSWATSGDYGYTF.